This T cell receptor (beta chain) was observed in a study of PD-1 blockade in classical Hodgkin lymphoma. Points from the study as a whole: TCR diversity at baseline was reported to be reduced in newly diagnosed patients relative to healthy donors. Why the repertoires differ is still unclear, perhaps disease activity or prior therapy.

Time point meaning: newly diagnosed, previously untreated cHL patient sample. Magnetic negative selection, applied to thawed PBMCs, was used to isolate the CD8+ T cells. Researchers used newly diagnosed, untreated classical Hodgkin lymphoma PBMCs for comparison. Assay used: immunoSEQ multiplex PCR; TCRdb lists only in-frame clones, some missing. The sample comprises approximately 9,000 clones, under 90% of which are singletons, and more than 12% rests with the top ten. V dropped 5 bases and J dropped 13 bases, with 14 bases sitting between them. The CDR3 runs 11 residues. The germline V gene encodes CDR1 KGHSY and CDR2 FQNENV. Comments on this clone: The target antigen is unknown.

Sequencing was performed on CD8+ T cells from blood. The J gene is TRBJ2-5, the V gene TRBV16; maybe TRBD2 (5 bases). This TCR came from a human donor with classical Hodgkin lymphoma. The CDR3 coding sequence is TGTGCCAGCAGCGGCGACCGGGAACTGTACTTC. Translated: CASSGDRELYF.